What follows describes a single T cell receptor (beta chain). Between the trimmed V and J ends, which lost 2 bases and 2 bases, there was a span of 14 bases. The CDR3 contains 16 residues. Germline loops: CDR1 MNHEY, CDR2 SVGEGT. Generated by immunoSEQ multiplex PCR, the TCRdb table keeps only in-frame clones and is missing some. Among over 250,000 clones listed, about 82% were seen once. This sample was included in a study of blood T cell repertoires in COVID-19. Sequencing input: peripheral blood. The TCR was taken from a man aged 50-60 years with active or convalescent COVID-19. The chain combines TRBV6-2 or TRBV6-3 with TRBJ2-3; no firm D call. This CDR3 is CASSYPPGWATDTQYF. The CDR3, as DNA: TGTGCCAGCAGTTACCCCCCCGGATGGGCCACAGATACGCAGTATTTT.